This T cell receptor (beta chain) was captured by sequencing in a study of blood T cells in healthy people across ages. The CDR3 covers 17 residues. CDR1 and CDR2 from the germline V gene are WNHNN and SYGVQD (reference sequence). V lost 3 bases to trimming and J lost 1 base, with 18 bases between them. The authors ran a second PCR of 7 to 11 cycles using a sample-barcoded 5' primer and a J-beta primer mix. MiXCR was run by TCRdb on the 5' RACE reads, yielding one entry per CDR3 protein. Among more than 1,400,000 distinct CDR3 sequences listed, 42% were seen once. This clonotype has just a few counts.

The sample was blood. The clonotype originates from a woman between 18 and 29 years old in good health. J is TRBJ2-5 and V is TRBV10-1, with a tentative D call TRBD1 (6 bases). The CDR3 sequence: CASSDAAGEGSQETQYF. The CDR3 coding sequence is TGCGCCAGCAGTGATGCGGCAGGGGAAGGGTCCCAAGAGACCCAGTACTTC.